This T cell receptor (beta chain) was documented in a study of control samples from healthy donors and cancer patients. TCRdb's table, derived via immunoSEQ multiplex PCR, lists solely in-frame clones and lacks some. Altogether about 95,000 clones are present, around four fifths being singletons, with the ten largest covering roughly a fifth. V was clipped by 8 bases and J by 7 bases; unmatched bases: 7. The germline gives CDR1 ENHRY, CDR2 SYGVKD. The CDR3 totals 13 residues. This chain uses TRBV10-3 with TRBJ2-2, with 7 bases that match TRBD1. Sequenced sample: blood. The receptor comes from a man aged 25-45 years in good health. The CDR3: CAIADRVDGELFF. As DNA, the CDR3 is TGTGCCATCGCCGACAGGGTCGACGGGGAGCTGTTTTTT.